This passage covers 7 T cell receptor beta chains from one sample sequenced in a study of shared clonotypes between healthy human individuals (dated by TCRdb to about 2020). Library creation used the immunoSEQ multiplex PCR assay. Drawn from immuneACCESS, this table holds only the in-frame rearrangements with V and J called that TCRdb kept. Clones are partly lost; checked studies trace under half to an unresolved V gene and leave the rest unexplained. This sample lists 950,000 to 1,200,000 clones; approximately 80% were detected once. The ten largest clones add up to 0.89% of the sample. The sample consisted of memory CD4+ T cells from PBMCs. The sample's cell subset or site label, decoded: CD45RA-negative fraction. These receptors were collected from a man between 18 and 35 years old in good health. Some clones in this sample may be carry-over from other donors' samples.

The V call is TRBV5-1, the J call TRBJ2-1, with 9 bases lining up with TRBD2. J was trimmed by 7 bases and V by 3 bases; bases with no gene match: 14. The CDR3 loop spans 17 amino acids. Germline values: CDR1 SGHRS, CDR2 YFSETQ. This CDR3 reads CASSSLTTSGFDNEQFF. The CDR3 nucleotides are TGCGCCAGCAGCTCGCTGACCACTAGCGGGTTTGATAATGAGCAGTTCTTC.

This rearrangement joins TRBV4-3 to TRBJ1-5; D is unresolved. CDR1 and CDR2 (germline): LGHNA, YSLEER. Trimming shortened V by 3 bases and J by 7 bases, and 13 bases separated the two germline ends. This CDR3 is built from 14 residues. The CDR3: CASSQNTGSQPQHF. CDR3 nucleotide sequence: TGCGCCAGCAGCCAGAATACGGGGAGCCAGCCCCAGCATTTT.

This clone was seen a single time. The genes are TRBV30 and TRBJ2-1; D is undetermined. CDR1 GTSNPN and CDR2 SVGIG come from the germline V gene (reference sequence). The CDR3 covers 11 residues. V shed 3 bases and J shed 9 bases, with 9 bases lying between them. The CDR3 is CAWSLTGEQFF. The CDR3 coding sequence is TGTGCCTGGAGCCTCACGGGTGAGCAGTTCTTC.

The rearrangement uses TRBV5-1 and TRBJ2-1, with 15 bases fitting TRBD2. V was pared by 4 bases and J by 7 bases, with 12 bases of the junction left unmatched. The CDR3 contains 18 residues. CDR1 is SGHRS, CDR2 YFSETQ, per germline. This CDR3 reads CASSPGTSGRHVSNEQFF. The CDR3 nucleotides are TGCGCCAGCAGCCCAGGGACTAGCGGGAGGCATGTGAGTAATGAGCAGTTCTTC.

The V call is TRBV7-8, the J call TRBJ2-3; D assignment may be TRBD1 or TRBD2 (5 bases each). CDR1 SGHVS and CDR2 FQNEAQ come from the germline V gene. CDR3 size: 15 residues. The V end lost 11 bases, the J end lost 4 bases, and 22 bases lay between the germline ends. CDR3 residues: CAWAVWGKSADTQYF. Written as DNA, the CDR3 is TGTGCCTGGGCCGTCTGGGGGAAATCGGCAGATACGCAGTATTTT.

The chain has TRBV5-1 and TRBJ1-1, with TRBD1 identical over 9 bases. The CDR3 has 17 amino acids. CDR1 SGHRS and CDR2 YFSETQ come from the germline V gene. J gave up 4 bases and V 0 bases, and 10 bases lay outside the gene matches. This CDR3 is CASSLGPGQGFVTEAFF. The CDR3 nucleotides read TGCGCCAGCAGCTTGGGGCCGGGACAGGGCTTCGTCACTGAAGCTTTCTTT.

Comments on this clone: The sample contains more than one DNA sequence encoding this CDR3. J is TRBJ1-5 and V is TRBV7-2; D is undetermined. Trimming left V 5 bases short and J 3 bases short, with 5 bases between. There are 12 residues in the CDR3. In germline, CDR1 is SGHTA, CDR2 FQGNSA. The chain's CDR3 is CASSRDNQPQHF. The CDR3 nucleotides read TGTGCCAGCAGCCGGGACAATCAGCCCCAGCATTTT. The variable domain in full, completed from reference TRBV7-2 and TRBJ1-5, reads GAGVSQSPSNKVTEKGKDVELRCDPISGHTALYWYRQSLGQGLEFLIYFQGNSAPDKSGLPSDRFSAERTGGSVSTLTIQRTQQEDSAVYLCASSRDNQPQHFGDGTRLSIL.